The clone carrying this TCR beta chain was detected only a few times. Its cognate antigen is unknown. CDR1 and CDR2 from the germline V gene are MNHEY and SVGAGI. V lost 5 bases to trimming and J lost 7 bases, with 11 bases between them. The CDR3 is made up of 13 amino acids. This entry is derived from a study of post-analysis software for immune sequencing data. Study findings and constraints: About five TRBV segments occurring more often in patients than controls included TRBV5-6, TRBV5-1 and TRBV20-1.

Unique molecular identifiers were present in the TCR beta cDNA libraries. Starting from around 0.96 to 9.9 million T cells, the study yielded a few hundred thousand cDNA molecules. TCRdb passed the PCR reads through MiXCR, listing each CDR3 protein once. The sample lists approximately 350,000 distinct CDR3 sequences; approximately 33% were seen once. The sample comprised blood. The rearrangement uses TRBV6-5 and TRBJ1-4, with a tentative D call TRBD1 (5 bases). The clonotype was recovered from a girl aged 5-17 years with multiple sclerosis. The CDR3 loop is CASSRGHAEKLFF. The CDR3 region has the DNA TGTGCCAGCAGTCGAGGACACGCTGAAAAACTGTTTTTT.